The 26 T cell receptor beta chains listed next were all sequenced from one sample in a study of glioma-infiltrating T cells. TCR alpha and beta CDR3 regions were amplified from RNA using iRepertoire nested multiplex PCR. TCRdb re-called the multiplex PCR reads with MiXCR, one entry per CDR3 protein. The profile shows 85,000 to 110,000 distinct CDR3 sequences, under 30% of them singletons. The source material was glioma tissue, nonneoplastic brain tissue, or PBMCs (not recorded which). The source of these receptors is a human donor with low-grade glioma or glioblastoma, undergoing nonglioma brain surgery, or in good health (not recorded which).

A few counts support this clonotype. Here the CDR3 DNA reads TGCGCCAGCAGCCAATCAGGGACCGAGCAGTACTTC. It is translated as CASSQSGTEQYF. The rearrangement links TRBV4-3 to TRBJ2-7; the D call may be TRBD1 or TRBD2 (5 bases each). CDR1 and CDR2 (germline): LGHNA, YSLEER. This CDR3 region has 12 residues. Trimming took off 2 bases at V and 6 bases at J, with 8 bases between the two ends.

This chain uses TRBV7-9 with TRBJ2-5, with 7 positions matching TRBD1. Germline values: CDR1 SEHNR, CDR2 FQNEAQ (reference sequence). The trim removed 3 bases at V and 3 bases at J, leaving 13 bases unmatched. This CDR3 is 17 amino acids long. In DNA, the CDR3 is TGTGCCAGCAGCTTCGCGTTGGGGACAGATCAGAAAGAGACCCAGTACTTC. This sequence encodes CASSFALGTDQKETQYF.

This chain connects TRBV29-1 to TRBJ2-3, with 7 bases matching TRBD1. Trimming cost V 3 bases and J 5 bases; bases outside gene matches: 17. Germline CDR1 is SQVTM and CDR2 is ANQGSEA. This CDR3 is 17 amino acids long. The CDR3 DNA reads TGCAGCGTTGATTCCTCGGGACAGTTTGGGGAGATAGATACGCAGTATTTT. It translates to CSVDSSGQFGEIDTQYF.

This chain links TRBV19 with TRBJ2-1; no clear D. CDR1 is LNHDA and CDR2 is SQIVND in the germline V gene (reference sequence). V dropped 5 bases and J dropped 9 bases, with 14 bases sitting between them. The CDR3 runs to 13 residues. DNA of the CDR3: TGTGCCAGTAGTCTAACTACACAGCGTGAGCAGTTCTTC. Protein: CASSLTTQREQFF.

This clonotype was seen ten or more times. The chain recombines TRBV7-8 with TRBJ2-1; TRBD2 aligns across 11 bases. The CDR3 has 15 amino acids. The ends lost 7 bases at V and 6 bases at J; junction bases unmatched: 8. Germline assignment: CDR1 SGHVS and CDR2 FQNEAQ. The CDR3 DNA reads TGTGCCAGCACCTTTAGCGGGGGGGCCATCAATGAGCAGTTCTTC. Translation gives CASTFSGGAINEQFF.

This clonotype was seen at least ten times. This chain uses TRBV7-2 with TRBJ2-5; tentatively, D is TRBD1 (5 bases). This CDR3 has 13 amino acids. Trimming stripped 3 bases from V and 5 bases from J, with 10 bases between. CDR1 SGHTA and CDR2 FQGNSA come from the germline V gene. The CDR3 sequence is CASSLDTLETQYF. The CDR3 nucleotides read TGTGCCAGCAGCTTGGACACATTGGAGACCCAGTACTTC.

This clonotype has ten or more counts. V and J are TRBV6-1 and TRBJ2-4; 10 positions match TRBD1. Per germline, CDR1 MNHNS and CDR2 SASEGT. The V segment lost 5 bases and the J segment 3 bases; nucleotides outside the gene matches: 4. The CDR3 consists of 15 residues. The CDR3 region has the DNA TGTGCCAGCAGTTCGCGGACAGGGGGCAAAAACATTCAGTACTTC. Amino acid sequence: CASSSRTGGKNIQYF.

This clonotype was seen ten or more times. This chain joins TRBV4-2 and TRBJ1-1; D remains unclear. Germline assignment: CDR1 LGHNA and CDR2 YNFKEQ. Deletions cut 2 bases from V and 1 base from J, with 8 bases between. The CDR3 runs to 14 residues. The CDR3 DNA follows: TGTGCCAGCAGCCAACCCCCTGGGAACACTGAAGCTTTCTTT. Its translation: CASSQPPGNTEAFF.

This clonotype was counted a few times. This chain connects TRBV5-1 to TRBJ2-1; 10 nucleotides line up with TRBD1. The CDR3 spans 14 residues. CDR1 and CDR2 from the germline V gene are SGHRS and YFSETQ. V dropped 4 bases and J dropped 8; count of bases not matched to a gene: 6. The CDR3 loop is CASSPGQGKDEQFF. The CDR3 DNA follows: TGCGCCAGCAGCCCGGGACAGGGGAAGGATGAGCAGTTCTTC.

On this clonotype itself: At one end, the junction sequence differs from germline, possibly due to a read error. CDR3 coding DNA: TGTGCCAGTAGTATAGATCCCCGGGGGACCTACGAGCAGCACTTC. Translated: CASSIDPRGTYEQHF. The chain is built from TRBV19 and TRBJ2-7; tentatively, D is TRBD2 (6 bases). CDR1 is LNHDA, CDR2 SQIVND, per germline (reference sequence). CDR3 length: 15 residues.

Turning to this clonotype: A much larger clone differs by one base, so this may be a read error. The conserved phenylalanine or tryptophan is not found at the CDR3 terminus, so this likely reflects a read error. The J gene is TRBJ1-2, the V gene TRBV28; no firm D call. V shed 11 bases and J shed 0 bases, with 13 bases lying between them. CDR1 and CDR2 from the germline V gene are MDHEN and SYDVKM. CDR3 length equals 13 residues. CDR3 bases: TGTGCCCTCCGGGCAGACTCTAACTATGGCTACACCTCC. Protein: CALRADSNYGYTS.

The CDR3 loop reads CAGSGPNTGELFF. Here the CDR3 DNA reads TGTGCCGGATCCGGGCCAAACACCGGGGAGCTGTTTTTT. The genes are TRBV19 and TRBJ2-2; D remains ambiguous. Per the germline V gene, CDR1 is LNHDA and CDR2 is SQIVND (reference sequence). V lost 11 bases to trimming and J lost 2 bases, with 12 bases between them. The CDR3 loop spans 13 amino acids.

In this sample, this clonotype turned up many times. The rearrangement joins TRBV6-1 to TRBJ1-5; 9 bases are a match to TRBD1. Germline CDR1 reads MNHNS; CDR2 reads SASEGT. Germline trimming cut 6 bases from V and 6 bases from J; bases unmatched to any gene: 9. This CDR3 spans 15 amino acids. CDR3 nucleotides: TGTGCCAGCAGACCCGGGACAGGGAACCGTCAGCCCCAGCATTTT. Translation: CASRPGTGNRQPQHF.

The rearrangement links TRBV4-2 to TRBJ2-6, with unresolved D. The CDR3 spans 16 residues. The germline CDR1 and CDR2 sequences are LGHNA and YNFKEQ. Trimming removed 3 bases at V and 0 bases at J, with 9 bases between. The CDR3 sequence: CASSQIQSSGANVLTF. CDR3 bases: TGTGCCAGCAGCCAGATTCAGAGCTCTGGGGCCAACGTCCTGACTTTC.

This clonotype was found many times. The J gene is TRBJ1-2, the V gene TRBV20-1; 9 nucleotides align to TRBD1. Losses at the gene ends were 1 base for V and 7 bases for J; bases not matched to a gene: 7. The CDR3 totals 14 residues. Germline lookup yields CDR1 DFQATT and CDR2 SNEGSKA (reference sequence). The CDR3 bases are TGCAGTGCTAGAGGGGGGACAGGGTTAGGTGGCTACACCTTC. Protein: CSARGGTGLGGYTF.

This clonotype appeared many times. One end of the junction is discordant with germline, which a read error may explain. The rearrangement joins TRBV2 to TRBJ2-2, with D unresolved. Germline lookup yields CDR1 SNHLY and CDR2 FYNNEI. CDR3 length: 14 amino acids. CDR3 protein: CASRDTSNTGELFF. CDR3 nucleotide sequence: TGTGCCAGCCGTGACACCTCGAACACCGGGGAGCTGTTTTTT.

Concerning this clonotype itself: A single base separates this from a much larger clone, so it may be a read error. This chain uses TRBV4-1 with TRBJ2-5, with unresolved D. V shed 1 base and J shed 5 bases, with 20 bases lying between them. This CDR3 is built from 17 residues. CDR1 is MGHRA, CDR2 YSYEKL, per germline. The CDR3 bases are TGCGCCAGCAGCCAAGCCCCCGAAGAGGCGCTAGGGGAGACCCAGTACTTC. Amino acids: CASSQAPEEALGETQYF.

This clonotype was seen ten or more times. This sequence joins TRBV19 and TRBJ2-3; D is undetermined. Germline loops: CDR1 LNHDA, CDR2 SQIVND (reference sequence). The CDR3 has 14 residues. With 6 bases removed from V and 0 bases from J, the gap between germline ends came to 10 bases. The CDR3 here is CASSIPGSTDTQYF. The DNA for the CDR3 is TGTGCCAGTAGCATACCAGGAAGCACAGATACGCAGTATTTT.

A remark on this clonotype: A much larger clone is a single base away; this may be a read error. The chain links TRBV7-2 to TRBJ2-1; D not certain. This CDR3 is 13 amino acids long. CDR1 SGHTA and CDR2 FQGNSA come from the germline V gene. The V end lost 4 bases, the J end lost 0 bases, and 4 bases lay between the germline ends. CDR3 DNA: TGTGCCAGCAGCTACATCTCCTACAATGAGCAGTTCTTC. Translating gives CASSYISYNEQFF.

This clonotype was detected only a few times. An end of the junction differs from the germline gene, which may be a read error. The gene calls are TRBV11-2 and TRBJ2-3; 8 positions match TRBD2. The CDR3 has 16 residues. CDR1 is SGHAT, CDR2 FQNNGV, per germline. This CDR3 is CASSLDVGGAEDTQYF. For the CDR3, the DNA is TGTGCCAGCAGCCTAGACGTCGGGGGGGCCGAGGATACGCAGTATTTT. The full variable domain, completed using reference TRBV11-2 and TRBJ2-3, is EAGVAQSPRYKIIEKRQSVAFWCNPISGHATLYWYQQILGQGPKLLIQFQNNGVVDDSQLPKDRFSAERLKGVDSTLKIQPAKLEDSAVYLCASSLDVGGAEDTQYFGPGTRLTVL.

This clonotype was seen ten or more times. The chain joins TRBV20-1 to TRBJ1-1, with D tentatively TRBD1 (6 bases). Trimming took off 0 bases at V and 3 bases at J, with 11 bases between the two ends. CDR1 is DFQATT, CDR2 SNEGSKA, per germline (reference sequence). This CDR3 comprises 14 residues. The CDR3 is CSARDGGADTEAFF. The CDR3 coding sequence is TGCAGTGCTAGAGATGGGGGGGCGGACACTGAAGCTTTCTTT.

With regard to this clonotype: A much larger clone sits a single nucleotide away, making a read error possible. CDR3 sequence (DNA): TGTGCCAGCAGCCAAGGAGCGGGCCCCTACGAGCAGTACTTC. It specifies CASSQGAGPYEQYF. The chain joins TRBV28 to TRBJ2-7; tentative D call: TRBD2 (6 bases). V shed 6 bases and J shed 2 bases, with 14 bases lying between them. There are 14 residues in the CDR3. CDR1 is MDHEN, CDR2 SYDVKM, per germline.

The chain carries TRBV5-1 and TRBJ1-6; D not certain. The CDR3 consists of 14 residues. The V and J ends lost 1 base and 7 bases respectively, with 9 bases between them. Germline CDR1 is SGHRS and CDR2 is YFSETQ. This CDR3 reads CASSLPGVNSPLHF. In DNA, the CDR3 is TGCGCCAGCAGCTTGCCCGGAGTAAATTCACCCCTCCACTTT. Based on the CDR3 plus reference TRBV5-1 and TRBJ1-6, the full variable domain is KAGVTQTPRYLIKTRGQQVTLSCSPISGHRSVSWYQQTPGQGLQFLFEYFSETQRNKGNFPGRFSGRQFSNSRSEMNVSTLELGDSALYLCASSLPGVNSPLHFGNGTRLTVT.

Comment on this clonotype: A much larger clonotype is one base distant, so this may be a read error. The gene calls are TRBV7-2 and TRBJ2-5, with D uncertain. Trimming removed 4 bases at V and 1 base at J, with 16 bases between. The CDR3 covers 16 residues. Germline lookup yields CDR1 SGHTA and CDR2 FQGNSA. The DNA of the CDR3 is TGTGCCAGCAGCTCCCCAGAGGCCGCTGTCCAAGAGACCCAGTACTTC. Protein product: CASSSPEAAVQETQYF.

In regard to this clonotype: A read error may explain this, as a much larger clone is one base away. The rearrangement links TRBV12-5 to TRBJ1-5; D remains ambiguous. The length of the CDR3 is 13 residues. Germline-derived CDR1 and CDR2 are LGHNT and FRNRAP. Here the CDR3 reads CAGGLADNQPQHF. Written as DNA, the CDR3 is TGTGCTGGTGGTTTGGCGGACAATCAGCCCCAGCATTTT.

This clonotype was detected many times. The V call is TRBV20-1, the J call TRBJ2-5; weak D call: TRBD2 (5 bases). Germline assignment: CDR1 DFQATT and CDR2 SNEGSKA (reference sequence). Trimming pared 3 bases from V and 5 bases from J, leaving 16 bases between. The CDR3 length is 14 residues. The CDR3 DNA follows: TGCAGTGCTAGTACCATCGGGGTTTTGGAGACCCAGTACTTC. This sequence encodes CSASTIGVLETQYF.